This T cell receptor (beta chain) derives from a study of T cell responses to AZD1222 COVID-19 vaccine (dated by TCRdb to the early 2020s). Study-wide context: TCR sequencing covered 230 to 250 trial participants: around 210 given two doses of AZD1222 and 26 given two doses of MenACWY control vaccine. Trial participants were enrolled by age into 18-55, 56-69 and 70-plus year subgroups, with roughly 160, 29 and 62 TCR-sequenced participants respectively. Study-wide findings and limitations: Conclusions about previously exposed vaccinees are limited, since just a handful of AZD1222 recipients were seropositive for SARS-CoV-2 at baseline. After two AZD1222 doses, both the breadth and the depth of spike-specific TCRs were significantly higher than at day 0 and than in MenACWY recipients. No day 14 peak-response samples were available, so repertoires were characterized only after the peak T cell response. The vaccine-associated CD4 TCRs covered the entire spike protein, and the dominant responses fell in regions 160-218 and 743-854. Reportedly, almost half of the unique spike-specific TCRs recognized epitopes lying outside the regions that are mutated in the B.1.351 and B.1.1.7 variants. The 56-69-year group was small, and its depth increase did not reach significance, likely because of low power. Most participants were white British and females outnumbered males, and the authors suggested that clonal diversity may have been underestimated.

The CDR3 regions of human TCRbeta chains were subjected to immunosequencing. The study's processing was this. Repertoire TCRs were matched against a reference library of SARS-CoV-2-specific TCRs generated with the MIRA antigen-specificity platform. Breadth meant the fraction of unique TCRs that were SARS-CoV-2-associated, whereas depth meant the fraction of total T cells that were SARS-CoV-2-associated. Using the MIRA data, each spike-specific TCR was mapped to the spike region that the TCR reacts to and placed in a CD4 or CD8 class. Log10-transformed breadth and depth values were compared by one-way ANOVA with Sidak's multiple comparisons tests. In TCRdb, the immuneACCESS table is reduced to in-frame sequences with V and J assigned. These tables do not hold every clone; where another copy was compared, an unresolved V gene accounts for under half, and the others remain unexplained. V, J and clone size are those of that table, while D and trimming were read from the DNA. The sample table holds 150,000 to 200,000 clones, of which around 86% were seen once. The ten largest clones take up 2.7% of the sample.

This clone came up a few times. Its antigen is unknown. No base qualities exist here, and no much larger clone lies one base off it. This sample's time point label indicates: baseline before first vaccination. Interpreted using the paper, the treatment or condition label stands for: meningococcal conjugate vaccine given as trial control. Samples from vaccinated people were obtained from the UK trials COV001 and COV002, which included a single-blind randomized controlled phase 2/3 trial of AZD1222 (ChAdOx1 nCoV-19) in healthy adults. For TCRbeta chain sequencing, PBMC samples from trial participants were taken at day 0 and at day 28 after the second dose. The TCR sequence derives from an adult in good health. Material: peripheral blood, obtained on day 0 of MenACWY control vaccination.

The DNA reads TGCGCCAGCAGGCGGAGTGGGATGGATTTACGGGAGCAGTACTTC. It encodes CASRRSGMDLREQYF. The V gene is TRBV5-1 and the J gene is TRBJ2-7; too little of a D gene remains to name it. Its CDR3 holds 15 amino acids, cysteine through phenylalanine. Solely the CDR3 DNA is kept, with 45 bases framed from the first base. The V and J ends are trimmed by 5 bases and 7 bases, leaving 22 bases between them. Per the germline V gene, SGHRS is the CDR1 and YFSETQ is the CDR2. Extended through the reference TRBV5-1 and TRBJ2-7 proteins, this CDR3 yields the full variable domain: KAGVTQTPRYLIKTRGQQVTLSCSPISGHRSVSWYQQTPGQGLQFLFEYFSETQRNKGNFPGRFSGRQFSNSRSEMNVSTLELGDSALYLCASRRSGMDLREQYFGPGTRLTVT.